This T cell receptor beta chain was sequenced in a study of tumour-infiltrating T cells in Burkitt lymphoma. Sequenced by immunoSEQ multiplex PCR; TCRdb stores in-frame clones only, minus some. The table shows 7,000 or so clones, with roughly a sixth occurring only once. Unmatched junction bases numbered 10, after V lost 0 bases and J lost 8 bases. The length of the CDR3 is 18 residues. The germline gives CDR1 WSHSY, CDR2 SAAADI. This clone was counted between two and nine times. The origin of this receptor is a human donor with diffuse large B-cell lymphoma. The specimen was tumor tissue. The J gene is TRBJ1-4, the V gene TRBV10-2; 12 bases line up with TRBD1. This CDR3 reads CASSESSRDRGRMEKLFF. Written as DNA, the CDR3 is TGCGCCAGCAGTGAGTCATCCCGGGACAGGGGGCGCATGGAAAAACTGTTTTTT.